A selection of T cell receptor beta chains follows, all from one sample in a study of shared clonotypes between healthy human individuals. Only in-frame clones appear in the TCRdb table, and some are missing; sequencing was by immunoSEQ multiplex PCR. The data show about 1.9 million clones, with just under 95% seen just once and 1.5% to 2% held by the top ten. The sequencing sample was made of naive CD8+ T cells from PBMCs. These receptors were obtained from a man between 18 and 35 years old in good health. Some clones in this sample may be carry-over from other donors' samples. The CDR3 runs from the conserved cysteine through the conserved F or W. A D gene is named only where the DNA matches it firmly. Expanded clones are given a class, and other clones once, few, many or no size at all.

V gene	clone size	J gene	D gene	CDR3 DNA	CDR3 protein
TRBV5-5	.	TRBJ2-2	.	TGTGCCAGCAGCTACAGGGTCACCGGGGAGCTGTTTTTT	CASSYRVTGELFF
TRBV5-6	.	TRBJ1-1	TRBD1	TGTGCCAGCAGCTCGACAGGGGGCCGCACTGAAGCTTTCTTT	CASSSTGGRTEAFF
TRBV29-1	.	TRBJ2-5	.	TGCAGCGGTATTAGACCCCCTTTGGACTCGTACCAAGAGACCCAGTACTTC	CSGIRPPLDSYQETQYF
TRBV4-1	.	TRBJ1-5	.	TGCGCCAGCAGCCCGGAGGGCGGAGGTCAGCCCCAGCATTTT	CASSPEGGGQPQHF
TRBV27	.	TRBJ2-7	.	TGTGCCAGCACCTCGGGCAACGAGCAGTACTTC	CASTSGNEQYF
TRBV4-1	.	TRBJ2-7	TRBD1	TGCGCCAGCAGCCCGGCCGAAGCGACAGGGGAGTACGAGCAGTACTTC	CASSPAEATGEYEQYF
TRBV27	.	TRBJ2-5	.	TGTGCCAGCAGTTCCGCGGGGCTCGACAGGCCCGCCGTGGAGACCCAGTACTTC	CASSSAGLDRPAVETQYF
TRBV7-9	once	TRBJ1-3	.	TGTGCCAGCAGCGCGGGACTGCCTCCCGCTGGAAACACCATATATTTT	CASSAGLPPAGNTIYF
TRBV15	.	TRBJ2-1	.	TGTGCCACCAGCACCCCAGGGTCGGCGGATGAGCAGTTCTTC	CATSTPGSADEQFF
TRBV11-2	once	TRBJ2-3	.	TGTGCCAGCAGCTTGCGGGACAGTAGCACAGATACGCAGTATTTT	CASSLRDSSTDTQYF
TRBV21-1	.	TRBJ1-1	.	TGTGCCAGCAGCAAAGCGCTCGGTCCCGGACAGCCGAACACTGAAGCTTTCTTT	CASSKALGPGQPNTEAFF
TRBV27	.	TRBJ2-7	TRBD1	TGTGCCAGCACCTGGGGGACAGGGGCCGAGCAGTACTTC	CASTWGTGAEQYF
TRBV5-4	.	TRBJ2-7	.	TGTGCCAGCAGCTTGGTGGCCGGCCTACGGAGAGAGCAGTACTTC	CASSLVAGLRREQYF
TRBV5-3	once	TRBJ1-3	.	TGTGCCAGAAGCTTTCCTCCAGGTGGAAACACCATATATTTT	CARSFPPGGNTIYF
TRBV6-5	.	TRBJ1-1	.	TGTGCCAGCAGCCCCTCTCGGGTGGGCCCTGAAGCTTTCTTT	CASSPSRVGPEAFF
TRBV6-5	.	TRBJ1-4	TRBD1	TGTGCCAGCAGCGACAGGGCCACTTCTAATGAAAAACTGTTTTTT	CASSDRATSNEKLFF
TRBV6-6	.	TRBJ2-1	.	TGTGCCACCTGGGGGGGCAAGGGTGAGCAGTTCTTC	CATWGGKGEQFF
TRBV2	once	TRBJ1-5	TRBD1	TGTGCCAGCAGGCGGACAGGGGCGAGCAATCAGCCCCAGCATTTT	CASRRTGASNQPQHF
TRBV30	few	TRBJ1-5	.	TGTGCCTGGAGTAACCCGGGCAATCAGCCCCAGCATTTT	CAWSNPGNQPQHF
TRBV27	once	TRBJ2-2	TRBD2	TGTGCCAGCAGTTTACAGGTAGCGGGAAAGGGCGCCGGGGAGCTGTTTTTT	CASSLQVAGKGAGELFF
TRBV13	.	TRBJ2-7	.	TGTGCCAGCAGCCTCATGGGGAACCCCTACGAGCAGTACTTC	CASSLMGNPYEQYF
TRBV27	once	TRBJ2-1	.	TGTGCCAGCAGTTTTTGGGGAAATGAGCAGTTCTTC	CASSFWGNEQFF
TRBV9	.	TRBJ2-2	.	TGTGCCAGCAGCGTAGTCCCGACCACCGGGGAGCTGTTTTTT	CASSVVPTTGELFF
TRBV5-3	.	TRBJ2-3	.	TGTGCCAGAAGCCTCGCAGGGTCAGGCGCAGATACGCAGTATTTT	CARSLAGSGADTQYF
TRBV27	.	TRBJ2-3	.	TGTGCCAGCAGTTTACTTGACAGGAGCACAGATACGCAGTATTTT	CASSLLDRSTDTQYF
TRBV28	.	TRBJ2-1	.	TGTGCCAGCAGGCCCCATCGCGCGGAGCAGTTCTTC	CASRPHRAEQFF
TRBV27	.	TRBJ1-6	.	TGTGCCAGCTTGTCAGCCCGGGCCGGGGCCTATAATTCACCCCTCCACTTT	CASLSARAGAYNSPLHF
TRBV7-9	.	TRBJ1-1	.	TGTGCCAGCAGCCCGCGAGGCAGGGGTTCCACTGAAGCTTTCTTT	CASSPRGRGSTEAFF
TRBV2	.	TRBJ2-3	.	TGTGCCAGCAGTGTGGAGGGGGCAACAGATACGCAGTATTTT	CASSVEGATDTQYF
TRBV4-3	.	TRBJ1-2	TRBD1	TGCGCCAGCAGCCAAGTTGGGGACAGGGCTTATGGCTACACCTTC	CASSQVGDRAYGYTF
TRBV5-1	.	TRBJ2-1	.	TGCGCCAGCAGCTTGTTGGCAACGGGGGCATACAATGAGCAGTTCTTC	CASSLLATGAYNEQFF
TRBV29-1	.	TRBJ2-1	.	TGCAGCGACCGAAGCGGAGGTGAGCAGTTCTTC	CSDRSGGEQFF
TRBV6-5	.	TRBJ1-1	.	TGTGCCAGCAGTTACCATTCCGCGGCTGAAGCTTTCTTT	CASSYHSAAEAFF
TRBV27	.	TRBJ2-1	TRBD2	TGTGCCAGCAGTTTTGGGTGGTCTAGCGGGAGTAGGGATGAGCAGTTCTTC	CASSFGWSSGSRDEQFF
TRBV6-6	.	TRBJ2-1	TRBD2	TGTGCCAGCAGCGACTCGGGCGGGAGCTCCTACAATGAGCAGTTCTTC	CASSDSGGSSYNEQFF
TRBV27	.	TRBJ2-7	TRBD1	TGTGCCAGCAGTCCCCTGGGGACAGGGCCATACGAGCAGTACTTC	CASSPLGTGPYEQYF
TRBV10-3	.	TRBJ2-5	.	TGTGCCATCAGTGAAGCCGGGACTGGGAGGGAGACCCAGTACTTC	CAISEAGTGRETQYF
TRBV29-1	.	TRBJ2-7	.	TGCAGCGTTGAAGTCGGCCTACCAGCCTACGAGCAGTACTTC	CSVEVGLPAYEQYF
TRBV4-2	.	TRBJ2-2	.	TGTGCCAGCAGCCCCCCGGGAGGGGGCCGATTTCCGAACACCGGGGAGCTGTTTTTT	CASSPPGGGRFPNTGELFF
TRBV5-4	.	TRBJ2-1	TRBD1	TGTGCCAGCAGCTCCTTGCCCCGGGACAGGGGCGACAATGAGCAGTTCTTC	CASSSLPRDRGDNEQFF
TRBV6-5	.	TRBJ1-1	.	TGTGCCAGCAGTTACCTTTTACAGGGTAGCACTGAAGCTTTCTTT	CASSYLLQGSTEAFF
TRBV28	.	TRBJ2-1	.	TGTGCCAGCAGTTTATCCCTAGGAGGGCTGTGGAATGAGCAGTTCTTC	CASSLSLGGLWNEQFF
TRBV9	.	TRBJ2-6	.	TGTGCCAGCAGCCTACCGAAAACAGGGTCTGGGGCCAACGTCCTGACTTTC	CASSLPKTGSGANVLTF
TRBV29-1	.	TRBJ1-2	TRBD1	TGCAGCGTTCTAACAGGGGATAATCCTAACTATGGCTACACCTTC	CSVLTGDNPNYGYTF
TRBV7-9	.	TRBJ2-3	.	TGTGCCAGCAGCTTTTTAGTTGCGGGTAGCACAGATACGCAGTATTTT	CASSFLVAGSTDTQYF
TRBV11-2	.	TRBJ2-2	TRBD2	TGTGCCAGCAGCTCCCCCGGGGCGGGAGGATGGTCCACCGGGGAGCTGTTTTTT	CASSSPGAGGWSTGELFF